Below are 17 T cell receptor beta chains sequenced from a single sample in a study of cytomegalovirus exposure and HLA in healthy donors. Use of 60 Vbeta and 13 Jbeta primers characterized the PCR. The method was immunoSEQ multiplex PCR; TCRdb's version includes in-frame clones alone and lacks a portion of them. The profile shows roughly 180,000 clones, around four fifths of them singletons. Input material: PBMCs. The source is a man between 25 and 39 years old in good health and CMV-seronegative.

This clone was seen a few times. The rearrangement links TRBV5-4 to TRBJ2-7, with no clear D. The germline gives CDR1 SGHNT, CDR2 YYREEE (reference sequence). This CDR3 has 13 amino acids. The CDR3 DNA reads as TGTGTCCTCATGCAGGCAAACTCCTACGAGCAGTACTTC. Translating gives CVLMQANSYEQYF.

The chain carries TRBV11-2 and TRBJ1-2; D is unresolved. V lost 1 base and J lost 4, with 10 bases in between. The CDR3 length is 14 residues. CDR1 and CDR2 (germline): SGHAT, FQNNGV. This CDR3 reads CASSLGEFAYGYTF. The CDR3 bases are TGTGCCAGCAGCTTAGGGGAGTTCGCCTATGGCTACACCTTC. The full variable domain, its missing parts supplied by reference TRBV11-2 and TRBJ1-2, is EAGVAQSPRYKIIEKRQSVAFWCNPISGHATLYWYQQILGQGPKLLIQFQNNGVVDDSQLPKDRFSAERLKGVDSTLKIQPAKLEDSAVYLCASSLGEFAYGYTFGSGTRLTVV.

This chain links TRBV2 with TRBJ1-6; no clear D. Trimming cost V 6 bases and J 13 bases, with 13 bases left between them. The germline CDR1 and CDR2 sequences are SNHLY and FYNNEI. This CDR3 has 12 residues. In DNA form, the CDR3 reads TGTGCCAGCAGCGACATAATTCACCCCCTCCACTTT. This sequence encodes CASSDIIHPLHF.

The chain combines TRBV7-2 with TRBJ2-5, with D maybe TRBD1 (5 bases). V lost 5 bases and J 2 bases, leaving 9 bases between the germline ends. Germline CDR1 SGHTA, CDR2 FQGNSA. CDR3 length: 13 residues. CDR3 nucleotides: TGTGCCAGCAGCACCAGGGTACAAGAGACCCAGTACTTC. This codes for CASSTRVQETQYF. Variable domain in full (rest from reference TRBV7-2 and TRBJ2-5): GAGVSQSPSNKVTEKGKDVELRCDPISGHTALYWYRQSLGQGLEFLIYFQGNSAPDKSGLPSDRFSAERTGGSVSTLTIQRTQQEDSAVYLCASSTRVQETQYFGPGTRLLVL.

The chain is built from TRBV6-5 and TRBJ2-7; D is unresolved. The V gene lost 2 bases and the J gene lost 7 bases, with 6 bases spanning the gap. Per the germline V gene, CDR1 is MNHEY and CDR2 is SVGAGI. The CDR3 consists of 11 residues. The CDR3 loop reads CASSYDREQYF. In DNA form, the CDR3 reads TGTGCCAGCAGTTACGATCGGGAGCAGTACTTC.

The V and J genes are TRBV7-2 and TRBJ2-7, with TRBD2 identical over 8 bases. CDR3 size: 15 residues. The V gene end was trimmed by 1 base and the J gene end by 3 bases; junction bases not matched to a gene: 5. The germline gives CDR1 SGHTA, CDR2 FQGNSA. The CDR3 reads CASSLDPGGLYEQYF. CDR3 bases: TGTGCCAGCAGCTTAGATCCGGGAGGGCTCTACGAGCAGTACTTC.

J is TRBJ1-1 and V is TRBV6-5; TRBD1 might be the D (6 bases). This CDR3 is built from 14 residues. Trimming removed 6 bases at V and 2 bases at J, with 13 bases between. CDR1 is MNHEY, CDR2 SVGAGI, per germline. As DNA, the CDR3 is TGTGCCAGCAGCCCAAGGGGGAAAAACACTGAAGCTTTCTTT. Its translation: CASSPRGKNTEAFF.

The chain recombines TRBV11-3 with TRBJ1-1; D uncertain. CDR1 and CDR2 (germline): SGHNT, YENEEA. This CDR3 contains 13 residues. Trimming cost V 4 bases and J 0 bases, with 6 bases left between them. In nucleotides, the CDR3 is TGTGCCAGCAGCTCCCAATTGAACACTGAAGCTTTCTTT. As protein: CASSSQLNTEAFF.

The V call is TRBV6-5, the J call TRBJ2-7; maybe TRBD2 (7 bases). This CDR3 is built from 15 residues. Germline assignment: CDR1 MNHEY and CDR2 SVGAGI. V shed 0 bases and J shed 4 bases, with 13 bases lying between them. CDR3 nucleotides: TGTGCCAGCAGTTACTCCGCGGGGGCAAGGTACGAGCAGTACTTC. Protein: CASSYSAGARYEQYF.

CDR3 sequence reads: CASSLDGRGYRGLSSGNTIYF. The CDR3 DNA reads TGCGCCAGCAGCTTGGACGGGCGGGGGTACAGGGGGCTCAGCTCTGGAAACACCATATATTTT. This chain joins TRBV5-1 and TRBJ1-3; 9 bases map to TRBD1. Germline assignment: CDR1 SGHRS and CDR2 YFSETQ. The CDR3 runs 21 residues. The ends lost 0 bases at V and 0 bases at J; junction bases unmatched: 16.

The genes are TRBV6-6 and TRBJ1-1, with 7 nucleotides matching TRBD1. The CDR3 extends over 12 amino acids. Germline CDR1 and CDR2: MNHNY and SVGAGI (reference sequence). V was pared by 5 bases and J by 5 bases, with 2 bases of the junction left unmatched. This chain's CDR3 is CASSGRGTEAFF. The CDR3 DNA is TGTGCCAGCAGTGGCAGGGGGACTGAAGCTTTCTTT.

This chain uses TRBV4-3 with TRBJ2-7; D may be TRBD1 (6 bases). V lost 4 bases to trimming and J lost 4 bases, with 23 bases between them. There are 17 residues in the CDR3. Germline CDR1 LGHNA, CDR2 YSLEER. Here the CDR3 DNA reads TGCGCCAGCAGCCTTCACTACCACGAGCACCAGGGGTACGAGCAGTACTTC. Translating it yields CASSLHYHEHQGYEQYF.

The chain uses TRBV28 and TRBJ2-2, with D hard to call. Trimming stripped 2 bases from V and 9 bases from J, with 7 bases between. Looked up from germline, CDR1 is MDHEN and CDR2 is SYDVKM. The CDR3 length is 12 residues. CDR3 sequence reads: CASSLKLRELFF. The DNA of the CDR3 is TGTGCCAGCAGTTTAAAGCTCCGGGAGCTGTTTTTT.

The gene calls are TRBV21-1 and TRBJ2-3; the D call in the table, TRBD2, was not verified against the DNA. TRBV21-1 is reported as a pseudogene. This CDR3 has 13 residues. CDR3 amino acids: CASTPEGSHTQYF. CDR3 sequence (DNA): TGTGCCAGCACCCCAGAGGGCAGTCATACGCAGTATTTT.

There are a few counts of this clone. The V and J genes are TRBV7-2 and TRBJ2-7; 10 bases match TRBD2. CDR1 SGHTA and CDR2 FQGNSA come from the germline V gene. Trimming at V came to 4 bases and at J to 3 bases, leaving 6 bases not matched to a gene. This CDR3 is 15 amino acids long. In DNA form, the CDR3 reads TGTGCCAGCAGCTCGTCTAGCGGGGGCTTCTACGAGCAGTACTTC. It yields the protein CASSSSSGGFYEQYF.

The sample holds one count of this clone. Other DNA sequences from this sample encode an identical CDR3 as well. The chain uses TRBV7-2 and TRBJ2-7; D is undetermined. CDR3 length: 13 amino acids. V dropped 1 base and J dropped 4 bases, with 8 bases sitting between them. The germline CDR1 and CDR2 sequences are SGHTA and FQGNSA. CDR3 DNA: TGTGCCAGCAGCTTAGTGGGCGTTTACGAGCAGTACTTC. Protein sequence: CASSLVGVYEQYF.

This clone was observed a handful of times. V is TRBV9 and J is TRBJ1-5; TRBD1 is a possible D gene (6 bases). Germline CDR1 is SGDLS and CDR2 is YYNGEE. V lost 0 bases and J 6 bases, leaving 13 bases between the germline ends. The CDR3 contains 15 residues. The CDR3 sequence is CASSVVLGAVQPQHF. In nucleotides, the CDR3 is TGTGCCAGCAGCGTAGTGCTGGGGGCTGTTCAGCCCCAGCATTTT.